Listed here is a single TCR beta chain. The antigen remains undetermined. The data are from a study of vaccination and CD4 T cells after COVID-19. The wider study: Two doses of either BNT162b2 or mRNA-1273 vaccine were given to participants.

With the Oncomine TCR Beta short-read assay, DNA from cultured CD4+ T cells was sequenced. TCRdb reprocessed the PCR reads with MiXCR, giving one entry per CDR3 protein. The table has several thousand distinct CDR3 sequences, over 50% seen once. CDR3 size: 14 residues. Trimming removed 10 bases at V and 1 base at J, with 14 bases between. Germline V gene lookup returns CDR1 MNHEY and CDR2 SVGEGT. Treatment noted: approximately nine-day PBMC culture with coronavirus spike peptide pools or control peptides (ViraFEST assay). TCR sequencing followed the expansion of antigen-specific T cells with peptide pools in ViraFEST.

This sample comprised cultured CD4+ T cells from blood, obtained after SARS-CoV-2 vaccination. This receptor was identified in a human donor with COVID-19. V usage is TRBV6-2 or TRBV6-3 and J usage is TRBJ2-1; a weak D match, TRBD2 (6 bases). CDR3: CATRAGGSYNEQFF. The CDR3 DNA is TGTGCCACGAGAGCCGGGGGTTCCTACAATGAGCAGTTCTTC.